In its sample, the clone carrying this T cell receptor beta chain was seen many times. Its antigen remains unidentified. CDR3 length: 14 residues. Germline-derived CDR1 and CDR2 are DFQATT and SNEGSKA (reference sequence). J gave up 3 bases and V 6 bases, and 4 bases lay outside the gene matches. The source of the sample is a study of neurological immune-mediated disorders. General study findings and limits: None of the CDR3 amino acid sequences found in expanded clones was shared across subjects. This suggests that the TCR-beta repertoires were private in all groups.

Synthesis of cDNA was performed by 5'RACE using 10-nucleotide random UMIs. In TCRdb, the 5' RACE reads were re-called with MiXCR into one record per CDR3 protein. Of about 46,000 distinct CDR3 sequences listed, around 4.5% were seen once; the top ten hold around 6%. Unsorted libraries came from 2 million PBMCs stored at -80 °C. The origin of this receptor is a woman between 55 and 75 years old with multiple sclerosis. This chain uses TRBV20-1 with TRBJ2-5; 13 nucleotides match TRBD2. The sequencing sample was made of PBMCs. The CDR3 sequence is CSAPGTSGKETQYF. DNA of the CDR3: TGCAGTGCCCCTGGGACTAGCGGGAAAGAGACCCAGTACTTC.